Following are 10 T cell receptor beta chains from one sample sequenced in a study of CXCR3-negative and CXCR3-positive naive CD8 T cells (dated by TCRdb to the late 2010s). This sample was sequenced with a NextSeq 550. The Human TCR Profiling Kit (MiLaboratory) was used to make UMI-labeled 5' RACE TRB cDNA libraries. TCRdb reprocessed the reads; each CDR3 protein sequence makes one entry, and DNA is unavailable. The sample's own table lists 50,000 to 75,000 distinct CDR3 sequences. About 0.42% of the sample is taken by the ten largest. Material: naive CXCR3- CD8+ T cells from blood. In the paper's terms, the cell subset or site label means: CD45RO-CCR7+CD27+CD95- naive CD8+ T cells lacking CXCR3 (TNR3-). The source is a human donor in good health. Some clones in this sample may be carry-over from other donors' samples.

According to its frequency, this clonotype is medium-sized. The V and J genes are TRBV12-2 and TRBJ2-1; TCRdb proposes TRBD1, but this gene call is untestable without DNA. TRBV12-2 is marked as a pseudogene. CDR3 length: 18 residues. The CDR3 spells CASRYSGGGAVSYNEQFF.

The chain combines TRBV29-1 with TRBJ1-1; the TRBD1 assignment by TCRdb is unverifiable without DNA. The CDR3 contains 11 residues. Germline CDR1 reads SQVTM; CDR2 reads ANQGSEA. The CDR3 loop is CSVRPSTEAFF.

The CDR3 sequence is CTSSGVNTEAFF. This sequence joins TRBV1 and TRBJ1-1. TRBV1 is classified as a pseudogene. The CDR3 totals 12 residues.

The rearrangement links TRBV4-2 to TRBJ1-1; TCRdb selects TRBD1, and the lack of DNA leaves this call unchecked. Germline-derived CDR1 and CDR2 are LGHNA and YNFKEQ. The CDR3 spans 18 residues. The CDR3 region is CASSLLIGGTGLNTEAFF.

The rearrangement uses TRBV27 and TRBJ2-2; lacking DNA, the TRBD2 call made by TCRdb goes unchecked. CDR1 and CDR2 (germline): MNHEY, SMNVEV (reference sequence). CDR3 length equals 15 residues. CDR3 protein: CASRPRGGGTGELFF.

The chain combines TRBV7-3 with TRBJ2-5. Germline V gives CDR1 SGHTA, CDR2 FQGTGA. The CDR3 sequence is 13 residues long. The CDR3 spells CASSLYAAETQYF.

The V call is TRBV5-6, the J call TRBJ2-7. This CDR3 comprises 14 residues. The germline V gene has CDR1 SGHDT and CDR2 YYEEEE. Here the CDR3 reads CASSFRTSSYEQYF.

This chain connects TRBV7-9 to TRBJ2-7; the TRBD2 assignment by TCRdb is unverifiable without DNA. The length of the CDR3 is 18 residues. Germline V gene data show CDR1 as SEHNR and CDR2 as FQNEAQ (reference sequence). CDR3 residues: CASSLVWGTSGGPGEQYF.

The CDR3 is CASSQDSIEQYF. V is TRBV4-1 and J is TRBJ2-7. Germline loops: CDR1 MGHRA, CDR2 YSYEKL. The CDR3 consists of 12 residues.

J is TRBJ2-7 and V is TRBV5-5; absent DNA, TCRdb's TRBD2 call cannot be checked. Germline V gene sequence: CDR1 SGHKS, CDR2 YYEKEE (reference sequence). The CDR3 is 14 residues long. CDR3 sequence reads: CASSPPRGGHEQYF.